This is a list of T cell receptor beta chains from one sample in a study of shared clonotypes between healthy human individuals. This table comes from immunoSEQ multiplex PCR, and its TCRdb copy is limited to in-frame clones, with some not included. This sample yields over 850,000 clones, of which about 80% are seen a single time; 0.55% to 0.7% belongs to the top ten. The material sequenced was memory CD4+ T cells from PBMCs. The receptors originated from a man between 18 and 35 years old in good health. Some clones in this sample may be carry-over from other donors' samples. CDR3s include the opening cysteine and the closing phenylalanine or tryptophan. Fields, in order: D gene, V gene, CDR3 length, J gene, clone size, CDR3 DNA, CDR3 protein. D genes are given only for firm matches. For some rows the clone size is stated as once, few or many, or as a class when expanded; others skip it.

D: .; V: TRBV7-2; length: 15; J: TRBJ2-2; size: .; DNA: TGTGCCAGCAGGCAAGGCCTCAAACTAGCCGGGGAGCTGTTTTTT; CDR3: CASRQGLKLAGELFF
D: TRBD2; V: TRBV15; length: 16; J: TRBJ2-1; size: .; DNA: TGTGCCACCAGCAGAAAGCGGGATAGCTCCTACAATGAGCAGTTCTTC; CDR3: CATSRKRDSSYNEQFF
D: TRBD2; V: TRBV19; length: 16; J: TRBJ2-7; size: .; DNA: TGTGCCAGTAGTATAAGAGCGGGACCCGGTCTCTCCGAGCAGTACTTC; CDR3: CASSIRAGPGLSEQYF
D: TRBD1; V: TRBV5-1; length: 15; J: TRBJ1-2; size: .; DNA: TGCGCCAGCAGCTCTACAGGGGGCTCAAACTATGGCTACACCTTC; CDR3: CASSSTGGSNYGYTF
D: .; V: TRBV29-1; length: 15; J: TRBJ2-5; size: .; DNA: TGCAGCTTTGAGGGCCAGGGGACGTACAGAGAGACCCAGTACTTC; CDR3: CSFEGQGTYRETQYF
D: TRBD1; V: TRBV30; length: 16; J: TRBJ1-5; size: .; DNA: TGTGCCTGGAGTAAACGGGCGCAGGGGGTAGGACAGCCCCAGCATTTT; CDR3: CAWSKRAQGVGQPQHF
D: .; V: TRBV5-1; length: 16; J: TRBJ2-2; size: .; DNA: TGCGCCAGCAGCTTGGTTATGGATAGCAAGGCCGGGGAGCTGTTTTTT; CDR3: CASSLVMDSKAGELFF
D: TRBD2; V: TRBV6-1; length: 17; J: TRBJ2-1; size: .; DNA: TGTGCCAGCAGTGAAAGGACTAGCGCTAGCTCCTACAATGAGCAGTTCTTC; CDR3: CASSERTSASSYNEQFF
D: TRBD2; V: TRBV7-2; length: 16; J: TRBJ2-1; size: .; DNA: TGTGCCAGCAGCGCCCCGGGACTAGCGGGAGTACATGAGCAGTTCTTC; CDR3: CASSAPGLAGVHEQFF
D: TRBD2; V: TRBV6-4; length: 16; J: TRBJ2-7; size: few; DNA: TGTGCCAGCTCAGGCCCGACTAGCGGCAGCTCCTACGAGCAGTACTTC; CDR3: CASSGPTSGSSYEQYF
D: .; V: TRBV5-1; length: 15; J: TRBJ2-1; size: many; DNA: TGCGCCAGCAGCTTAGCACCACCCGGAAGGAATGAGCAGTTCTTC; CDR3: CASSLAPPGRNEQFF
D: .; V: TRBV27; length: 16; J: TRBJ2-7; size: few; DNA: TGTGCCAGCAGTTTATTGGGTCGTGTCCAAACCTACGAGCAGTACTTC; CDR3: CASSLLGRVQTYEQYF
D: .; V: TRBV6-6; length: 14; J: TRBJ1-2; size: .; DNA: TGTGCCAGCAACTCACCCGGCAGGCTTGATGGCTACACCTTC; CDR3: CASNSPGRLDGYTF
D: TRBD2; V: TRBV7-9; length: 17; J: TRBJ2-3; size: .; DNA: TGTGCCAGCAGCTTAGGGAGTAGCGGGAGTTCCGCAGATACGCAGTATTTT; CDR3: CASSLGSSGSSADTQYF
D: .; V: TRBV9; length: 15; J: TRBJ2-7; size: .; DNA: TGTGCCAGCAGCCTCCGGGACCAACCACCCTACGAGCAGTACTTC; CDR3: CASSLRDQPPYEQYF
D: .; V: TRBV4-2; length: 16; J: TRBJ2-7; size: .; DNA: TGTGCCAGCAGCCAAGATCCCGGAGGTGGGTCCTACGAGCAGTACTTC; CDR3: CASSQDPGGGSYEQYF
D: .; V: TRBV5-8; length: 13; J: TRBJ2-7; size: few; DNA: TGTGCCAGCAGCTTGGAACCGGGACGCCAGCAGTACTTC; CDR3: CASSLEPGRQQYF
D: TRBD2; V: TRBV5-1; length: 17; J: TRBJ2-2; size: .; DNA: TGCGCCAGCAGCTACCGTGTAGCGGGAGGAGACACCGGGGAGCTGTTTTTT; CDR3: CASSYRVAGGDTGELFF
D: .; V: TRBV19; length: 13; J: TRBJ1-1; size: .; DNA: TGTGCCAGTAGTAGGACCTCGCACACTGAAGCTTTCTTT; CDR3: CASSRTSHTEAFF
D: .; V: TRBV4-1; length: 13; J: TRBJ2-1; size: .; DNA: TGCGCCAGCAGCCAACCTAATATAGATGAGCAGTTCTTC; CDR3: CASSQPNIDEQFF
D: TRBD1; V: TRBV19; length: 15; J: TRBJ1-2; size: .; DNA: TGTGCCAGTAGCCGACAGGGCGCAGGGGACTATGGCTACACCTTC; CDR3: CASSRQGAGDYGYTF
D: TRBD2; V: TRBV30; length: 16; J: TRBJ2-2; size: .; DNA: TGTGCCTGGAGCCTCCCGGGACTAGCGAACACCGGGGAGCTGTTTTTT; CDR3: CAWSLPGLANTGELFF
D: TRBD2; V: TRBV18; length: 16; J: TRBJ2-3; size: .; DNA: TGTGCCAGCTCACCCTGGACTAGCGATAACACAGATACGCAGTATTTT; CDR3: CASSPWTSDNTDTQYF
D: .; V: TRBV28; length: 16; J: TRBJ1-1; size: .; DNA: TGTGCCAGCAGTTCCTTGGGTGGGGGCCTGAACACTGAAGCTTTCTTT; CDR3: CASSSLGGGLNTEAFF
D: .; V: TRBV5-4; length: 13; J: TRBJ1-2; size: .; DNA: TGTGCCAGCAGCTTGGACTCTAACTATGGCTACACCTTC; CDR3: CASSLDSNYGYTF
D: .; V: TRBV11-3; length: 13; J: TRBJ1-1; size: .; DNA: TGTGCCAGCAGCTTAGAGGAAAACACTGAAGCTTTCTTT; CDR3: CASSLEENTEAFF
D: .; V: TRBV7-2; length: 13; J: TRBJ1-1; size: .; DNA: TGTGCCAGCAGCCTTGAGATCGGGGTAAGGGCTTTCTTT; CDR3: CASSLEIGVRAFF
D: TRBD2; V: TRBV5-1; length: 17; J: TRBJ2-3; size: .; DNA: TGCGCCAGCAGCTTGGTAGCGGGAGGGCCGGGCACAGATACGCAGTATTTT; CDR3: CASSLVAGGPGTDTQYF
D: .; V: TRBV4-1; length: 17; J: TRBJ2-7; size: .; DNA: TGCGCCAGCAGCCAAGTCGGAACAGGGAGTGCCTCCTACGAGCAGTACTTC; CDR3: CASSQVGTGSASYEQYF
D: TRBD2; V: TRBV7-2; length: 18; J: TRBJ2-2; size: .; DNA: TGTGCCAGCAGCTTGGGGACTAGCGGGACGTCGGGCACCGGGGAGCTGTTTTTT; CDR3: CASSLGTSGTSGTGELFF
D: .; V: TRBV6-1; length: 15; J: TRBJ2-5; size: .; DNA: TGTGCCAGCAGTGAAGTAACCCAGGGTCAAGAGACCCAGTACTTC; CDR3: CASSEVTQGQETQYF
D: .; V: TRBV9; length: 18; J: TRBJ2-6; size: few; DNA: TGTGCCAGCAGCGTAGGACAGGGACTAGGCTCTGGGGCCAACGTCCTGACTTTC; CDR3: CASSVGQGLGSGANVLTF
D: .; V: TRBV6-5; length: 15; J: TRBJ1-2; size: .; DNA: TGTGCCAGCATCGCCGGTCGGACTGCTAACTATGGCTACACCTTC; CDR3: CASIAGRTANYGYTF
D: TRBD2; V: TRBV25-1; length: 15; J: TRBJ2-3; size: .; DNA: TGTGCCAGCAGCCATAGCGGGAGTTGGACAGATACGCAGTATTTT; CDR3: CASSHSGSWTDTQYF
D: TRBD1; V: TRBV6-6; length: 13; J: TRBJ1-2; size: .; DNA: TGTGCCAGCAGTCAGGGGGCGGACTATGGCTACACCTTC; CDR3: CASSQGADYGYTF
D: .; V: TRBV28; length: 15; J: TRBJ1-2; size: .; DNA: TGTGCCAGTTTGGTTAGGGGGGGTACTCACTATGGCTACACCTTC; CDR3: CASLVRGGTHYGYTF
D: .; V: TRBV2; length: 19; J: TRBJ1-3; size: .; DNA: TGTGCCAGCAGGGAGAACTGGAGGTCAGTGGGATCGACTGGAAACACCATATATTTT; CDR3: CASRENWRSVGSTGNTIYF
D: .; V: TRBV6-5; length: 11; J: TRBJ2-4; size: few; DNA: TGTGCCAGCAGTGACAAAAACATTCAGTACTTC; CDR3: CASSDKNIQYF
D: .; V: TRBV11-2; length: 14; J: TRBJ1-1; size: .; DNA: TGTGCCAGCAGCTATGATATGACCGGCACTGAAGCTTTCTTT; CDR3: CASSYDMTGTEAFF
D: TRBD2; V: TRBV27; length: 18; J: TRBJ2-4; size: few; DNA: TGTGCCAGCAGTGCGGGACTAGCGGGAGCCGGGGCCAAAAACATTCAGTACTTC; CDR3: CASSAGLAGAGAKNIQYF
D: .; V: TRBV5-1; length: 17; J: TRBJ2-7; size: .; DNA: TGCGCCAGCAGCTCCGCGCCCAGTGGAACTGCCATGGGGGAGCAGTACTTC; CDR3: CASSSAPSGTAMGEQYF
D: .; V: TRBV18; length: 15; J: TRBJ1-2; size: .; DNA: TGTGCCAGCTCACCGAACCTCGACATGGTCTATGGCTACACCTTC; CDR3: CASSPNLDMVYGYTF
D: TRBD1; V: TRBV4-1; length: 14; J: TRBJ2-7; size: .; DNA: TGCGCCAGCAGCCAGCCAGGGGGCTATAGTGAGCAGTACTTC; CDR3: CASSQPGGYSEQYF
D: .; V: TRBV23-1; length: 14; J: TRBJ2-7; size: few; DNA: TGCGCCAGCAGTCTGAGGATGGGCTCCTACGAGCAGTACTTC; CDR3: CASSLRMGSYEQYF
D: .; V: TRBV6-6; length: 12; J: TRBJ2-1; size: .; DNA: TGTGCCAGCACCCATGGGTACAATGAGCAGTTCTTC; CDR3: CASTHGYNEQFF
D: .; V: TRBV20-1; length: 11; J: TRBJ2-5; size: few; DNA: TGCAGTGGCGACAACCAAGAGACCCAGTACTTC; CDR3: CSGDNQETQYF
D: .; V: TRBV2; length: 12; J: TRBJ2-7; size: .; DNA: TGTGCCAGCAGTGAAGAGTTGGGCGAGCAGTACTTC; CDR3: CASSEELGEQYF
D: .; V: TRBV5-1; length: 11; J: TRBJ2-5; size: .; DNA: TGCGCCAGCAGCTTCGCAGAGACCCAGTACTTC; CDR3: CASSFAETQYF
D: .; V: TRBV29-1; length: 14; J: TRBJ1-5; size: .; DNA: TGCAGCGCCTCCCAGGGGAATAGCAATCAGCCCCAGCATTTT; CDR3: CSASQGNSNQPQHF
D: .; V: TRBV15; length: 15; J: TRBJ1-1; size: .; DNA: TGTGCCACCAGCAGAGGTGGGGAACGGAACACTGAAGCTTTCTTT; CDR3: CATSRGGERNTEAFF
D: TRBD1; V: TRBV27; length: 15; J: TRBJ1-1; size: .; DNA: TGTGCCAGCAGCTTGTTTCGGGACAGGGGATCTGAAGCTTTCTTT; CDR3: CASSLFRDRGSEAFF
D: .; V: TRBV28; length: 12; J: TRBJ2-5; size: .; DNA: TGTGCCAGCAGTTCCCTACCGGAGACCCAGTACTTC; CDR3: CASSSLPETQYF
D: .; V: TRBV28; length: 15; J: TRBJ2-7; size: .; DNA: TGTGCCAGCGTGCCCGGTGGGGGATCGTCGGGGGAGCAGTACTTC; CDR3: CASVPGGGSSGEQYF
D: TRBD2; V: TRBV6-1; length: 14; J: TRBJ2-3; size: .; DNA: TGTGCCAGCAGGCGGGAGGGCGGACAGGATACGCAGTATTTT; CDR3: CASRREGGQDTQYF
D: TRBD2; V: TRBV7-2; length: 17; J: TRBJ2-3; size: .; DNA: TGTGCCAGCAGCCGGCAACCTCCGGGACTAGCGACAGATACGCAGTATTTT; CDR3: CASSRQPPGLATDTQYF